Listed below are T cell receptor beta chains from one sample, sequenced in a study of shared clonotypes between healthy human individuals. The method was immunoSEQ multiplex PCR; TCRdb's version includes in-frame clones alone and lacks a portion of them. In the table there are roughly 1 million clones, approximately 80% of which are singletons. Sequenced: memory CD4+ T cells from PBMCs. These receptors were taken from a man between 18 and 29 years old in good health. Some clones in this sample may be carry-over from other donors' samples. Both conserved end residues are part of each CDR3. A D gene is named only where the DNA matches it firmly. For some rows the clone size is stated as once, few or many, or as a class when expanded; others skip it.

>NA|TRBJ1-6|TRBD1|TRBV7-9
CASSNRQQGFGSPLHF
TGTGCCAGCAGTAATCGGCAACAGGGGTTCGGTTCACCCCTCCACTTT
>NA|TRBJ2-3|NA|TRBV5-4
CASSFGGKGDTQYF
TGTGCCAGCAGCTTTGGCGGGAAAGGAGATACGCAGTATTTT
>NA|TRBJ2-1|TRBD2|TRBV10-3
CAISDQTSGIDKEQFF
TGTGCCATCAGTGACCAGACTAGCGGGATCGACAAAGAGCAGTTCTTC
>NA|TRBJ2-3|TRBD2|TRBV5-1
CASTPGLAGGTDTQYF
TGCGCCAGTACACCGGGACTAGCGGGAGGTACAGATACGCAGTATTTT
>few|TRBJ2-3|TRBD2|TRBV10-3
CAIRGLVVDTQYF
TGTGCCATCCGGGGACTAGTTGTCGATACGCAGTATTTT
>NA|TRBJ1-3|NA|TRBV6-1
CASSEIGFSGNTIYF
TGTGCCAGCAGTGAAATCGGATTCTCTGGAAACACCATATATTTT
>NA|TRBJ1-2|NA|TRBV28
CASSFPYGYTF
TGTGCCAGCAGTTTCCCTTATGGCTACACCTTC
>many|TRBJ2-7|TRBD2|TRBV6-6
CASSYGAGGISYEQYF
TGTGCCAGCAGTTACGGGGCGGGAGGGATCTCCTACGAGCAGTACTTC
>NA|TRBJ2-2|TRBD1|TRBV9
CASSLFGTGDTGELFF
TGTGCCAGCAGCCTTTTTGGGACAGGGGACACCGGGGAGCTGTTTTTT
>NA|TRBJ2-2|NA|TRBV9
CASTQDPPAGELFF
TGTGCCAGCACCCAGGACCCTCCCGCCGGGGAGCTGTTTTTT
>few|TRBJ1-3|NA|TRBV6-1
CATETGRSGNTIYF
TGTGCCACCGAGACAGGTCGGTCTGGAAACACCATATATTTT
>NA|TRBJ1-2|NA|TRBV30
CAWSSTVMGYTF
TGTGCCTGGAGTTCCACAGTGATGGGCTACACCTTC
>once|TRBJ1-2|NA|TRBV14
CASSSLTEGYGYTF
TGTGCCAGCAGCTCCCTAACCGAGGGGTATGGCTACACCTTC
>few|TRBJ1-1|NA|TRBV30
CAWSAQSYTEAFF
TGTGCCTGGAGTGCCCAGAGTTACACTGAAGCTTTCTTT
>NA|TRBJ2-5|NA|TRBV18
CASSPPVQETQYF
TGTGCCAGCTCACCACCGGTCCAAGAGACCCAGTACTTC
>once|TRBJ2-2|NA|TRBV11-3
CASSLGGNTGELFF
TGTGCCAGCAGCTTAGGTGGAAACACCGGGGAGCTGTTTTTT
>NA|TRBJ1-5|NA|TRBV6-1
CASRTGQTNQPQHF
TGTGCCAGCAGGACCGGACAGACCAATCAGCCCCAGCATTTT
>NA|TRBJ2-7|NA|TRBV28
CASSPPGTRSSYEQYF
TGTGCCAGCAGTCCCCCCGGGACAAGGAGCTCCTACGAGCAGTACTTC
>once|TRBJ1-2|NA|TRBV11-2
CASSPARENYGYTF
TGTGCCAGCAGCCCGGCCAGGGAAAACTATGGCTACACCTTC
>NA|TRBJ2-5|NA|TRBV4-2
CASSPADISDETQYF
TGTGCCAGCAGCCCCGCTGACATAAGTGACGAGACCCAGTACTTC
>NA|TRBJ1-6|TRBD1|TRBV30
CAWSVGDRDNSPLHF
TGTGCCTGGAGTGTAGGGGACAGGGATAATTCACCCCTCCACTTT
>NA|TRBJ2-7|NA|TRBV25-1
CAKGGSFYEQYF
TGTGCCAAGGGGGGCAGTTTCTACGAGCAGTACTTC
>NA|TRBJ2-3|NA|TRBV7-6
CASSRNRDGNTDTQYF
TGTGCCAGCAGCCGCAACCGGGACGGAAACACAGATACGCAGTATTTT
>NA|TRBJ1-2|TRBD1|TRBV5-8
CASSPRQGARNGYTF
TGTGCCAGCAGCCCCCGACAGGGGGCGCGAAATGGCTACACCTTC
>NA|TRBJ2-4|TRBD1|TRBV2
CASGQGAQNIQYF
TGTGCCAGCGGACAGGGGGCTCAAAACATTCAGTACTTC
>NA|TRBJ1-5|NA|TRBV18
CASSGQGKGVQPQHF
TGTGCCAGCTCTGGGCAGGGAAAGGGAGTCCAGCCCCAGCATTTT
>few|TRBJ1-1|TRBD1|TRBV9
CASSLDRAGGAFF
TGTGCCAGCAGCCTAGACAGGGCCGGCGGGGCTTTCTTT
>few|TRBJ1-1|NA|TRBV2
CASSLTETGATEAFF
TGTGCCAGCAGCCTGACCGAGACAGGCGCCACTGAAGCTTTCTTT
>NA|TRBJ2-3|TRBD2|TRBV30
CAWTGLAGGRSMDTQYF
TGTGCCTGGACCGGACTAGCGGGAGGGCGTAGTATGGATACGCAGTATTTT
>NA|TRBJ2-1|TRBD2|TRBV4-1
CASSQVLLLAGDNEQFF
TGCGCCAGCAGCCAAGTATTATTACTAGCGGGAGACAATGAGCAGTTCTTC
>NA|TRBJ1-5|NA|TRBV6-6
CASSLIQRSNQPQHF
TGTGCCAGCAGCCTCATACAGCGTAGCAATCAGCCCCAGCATTTT
>NA|TRBJ1-3|TRBD1|TRBV4-1
CASSRVTDRGQGSGNTIYF
TGCGCCAGCAGCCGTGTTACTGATCGGGGACAGGGCTCTGGAAACACCATATATTTT
>NA|TRBJ2-7|NA|TRBV12-2
CASRFDSTRGGYEQYF
TGTGCAAGTCGCTTCGATTCGACCCGGGGGGGGTACGAGCAGTACTTC
>NA|TRBJ2-3|TRBD1|TRBV28
CASSLDPRDRDLADTQYF
TGTGCCAGCAGTTTAGATCCCCGGGACAGGGATTTGGCAGATACGCAGTATTTT
>few|TRBJ1-1|NA|TRBV19
CASSIRVATEAFF
TGTGCCAGTAGTATCCGTGTTGCCACTGAAGCTTTCTTT
>NA|TRBJ2-7|TRBD1|TRBV6-4
CASQNRGLGYEQYF
TGTGCCAGCCAAAACAGGGGGTTGGGATACGAGCAGTACTTC
>once|TRBJ2-1|NA|TRBV18
CASSPLQIGSGNEQFF
TGTGCCAGCTCACCATTGCAGATCGGTTCCGGCAATGAGCAGTTCTTC
>few|TRBJ2-2|NA|TRBV5-1
CASSLFAAANTGELFF
TGCGCCAGCAGCTTGTTTGCAGCGGCGAACACCGGGGAGCTGTTTTTT
>NA|TRBJ1-5|TRBD1|TRBV9
CASSSGQGARNQPQHF
TGTGCCAGCAGCTCAGGACAGGGGGCGAGGAATCAGCCCCAGCATTTT
>NA|TRBJ2-2|NA|TRBV27
CASSPQRAGELFF
TGTGCCAGCAGTCCCCAACGCGCCGGGGAGCTGTTTTTT
>NA|TRBJ2-1|NA|TRBV11-2
CASSWRLSSYNEQFF
TGTGCCTCCTCCTGGCGCCTTAGCTCCTACAATGAGCAGTTCTTC
>NA|TRBJ2-3|NA|TRBV29-1
CSVDATSTDTQYF
TGCAGCGTTGATGCCACTAGCACAGATACGCAGTATTTT
>NA|TRBJ2-2|TRBD2|TRBV19
CASSKGLAGAGELFF
TGTGCCAGTAGTAAGGGACTAGCGGGAGCCGGGGAGCTGTTTTTT
>NA|TRBJ2-7|NA|TRBV11-3
CASSLNPRADYEQYF
TGTGCCAGCAGCTTAAACCCCCGGGCTGATTACGAGCAGTACTTC
>NA|TRBJ2-5|NA|TRBV6-6
CASSLKGGVGETQYF
TGTGCCAGCAGCCTTAAGGGAGGAGTGGGGGAGACCCAGTACTTC
>NA|TRBJ2-1|NA|TRBV9
CASSTGEDEQFF
TGTGCCAGCAGCACGGGAGAGGATGAGCAGTTCTTC
>NA|TRBJ2-1|TRBD2|TRBV28
CASSPGTSGGYNEQFF
TGTGCCAGCAGCCCTGGGACTAGCGGGGGATACAATGAGCAGTTCTTC